The 18 T cell receptor beta chains presented below share a single source sample, sequenced in a study of OX40 agonist ivuxolimab in advanced cancers. Generated by immunoSEQ multiplex PCR, the TCRdb table keeps only in-frame clones and is missing some. The sample yields about 35,000 clones, 82% seen once. Here the sequenced sample was CD4+ or CD8+ T cells sorted from blood, taken in a trial of the OX40 agonist ivuxolimab. The source is an adult with an advanced solid tumor such as melanoma, head and neck, liver or kidney cancer.

This clone has only a few counts. The V and J genes are TRBV7-9 and TRBJ1-1; D is uncertain. CDR1 and CDR2 (germline): SEHNR, FQNEAQ (reference sequence). V lost 0 bases and J 7 bases, leaving 6 bases between the germline ends. The CDR3 has 12 residues. The CDR3 sequence: CASSLAEGEAFF. CDR3 DNA sequence: TGTGCCAGCAGCTTAGCCGAGGGTGAAGCTTTCTTT.

The chain recombines TRBV5-4 with TRBJ2-1; 10 bases match TRBD2. CDR3 size: 16 residues. V lost 2 bases to trimming and J lost 8 bases; unmatched junction nucleotides: 10. The germline V gene encodes CDR1 SGHNT and CDR2 YYREEE (reference sequence). DNA for the CDR3: TGTGCCAGCAGCTTCAGTAGCGGGGGGCCACGAGATGAGCAGTTCTTC. It codes for CASSFSSGGPRDEQFF.

The chain employs TRBV7-9 and TRBJ1-2, with D uncertain. Germline CDR1 SEHNR, CDR2 FQNEAQ (reference sequence). This CDR3 contains 12 residues. Trimming cost V 2 bases and J 4 bases, with 5 bases left between them. The DNA of the CDR3 is TGTGCCAGCAGCTTATCGATCTATGGCTACACCTTC. Protein sequence: CASSLSIYGYTF. The full variable domain, its missing parts supplied by reference TRBV7-9 and TRBJ1-2, is DTGVSQNPRHKITKRGQNVTFRCDPISEHNRLYWYRQTLGQGPEFLTYFQNEAQLEKSRLLSDRFSAERPKGSFSTLEIQRTEQGDSAMYLCASSLSIYGYTFGSGTRLTVV.

The chain carries TRBV5-4 and TRBJ1-2; a weak D match, TRBD1 (5 bases). CDR1 and CDR2 from the germline V gene are SGHNT and YYREEE (reference sequence). The CDR3 sequence is 15 residues long. V was shortened by 3 bases and J by 5 bases, with 17 bases between the two germline ends. The CDR3, as DNA: TGTGCCAGCAGCTCGACATATGGGGGAGGTTATGGCTACACCTTC. It encodes CASSSTYGGGYGYTF.

The sample holds one count of this clone. The chain joins TRBV18 to TRBJ1-1; D is unresolved. V lost 1 base and J 3 bases, leaving 12 bases between the germline ends. From germline, CDR1 is KGHSH and CDR2 LQKENI. The CDR3 loop spans 15 amino acids. Here the CDR3 DNA reads TGTGCCAGCTCACCACAACACAGCGAATACACTGAAGCTTTCTTT. This gives the protein CASSPQHSEYTEAFF.

The chain carries TRBV9 and TRBJ2-5, with D perhaps matching TRBD1 (6 bases). The germline V and J ends were trimmed by 4 bases and 2 bases, with 12 bases remaining between them. The CDR3 extends over 14 amino acids. CDR1 and CDR2 (germline): SGDLS, YYNGEE. The DNA of the CDR3 is TGTGCCAGCAGCATTGGACAGCAGCAAGAGACCCAGTACTTC. The encoded protein is CASSIGQQQETQYF.

The chain couples TRBV7-3 to TRBJ1-1; unclear D gene. Trimming shortened V by 3 bases and J by 1 base, and 6 bases separated the two germline ends. The CDR3 loop spans 13 amino acids. Per the germline V gene, CDR1 is SGHTA and CDR2 is FQGTGA. CDR3 nucleotides: TGTGCCAGCAGCTTGGCGGAGAACACTGAAGCTTTCTTT. As protein: CASSLAENTEAFF.

The CDR3 nucleotides are TGTGCCAGCAGCCCTGGGACAGGACCCCATGAAAAACTGTTTTTT. This sequence encodes CASSPGTGPHEKLFF. The V call is TRBV14, the J call TRBJ1-4, with TRBD1 matching over 8 bases. V shed 4 bases, J shed 6 bases, and the junction held 7 bases outside the gene matches. Germline V lookup: CDR1 SGHDN, CDR2 FVKESK. The CDR3 runs 15 residues.

V gene TRBV21-1 combines with J gene TRBJ2-2; TRBD2, the table's D call, was not compared with the DNA. TRBV21-1 is annotated as a pseudogene. The CDR3 length is 15 residues. CDR3 bases: TGTGCCAGCAGCACCGGGACTCCCGACCCCGGGGAGCTGTTTTTT. Its translation: CASSTGTPDPGELFF.

V usage is TRBV9 and J usage is TRBJ2-7; D is perhaps TRBD1 (5 bases). This CDR3 has 13 amino acids. The V end was cut by 2 bases, the J end by 6 bases, with 12 bases between. Germline assignment: CDR1 SGDLS and CDR2 YYNGEE. The CDR3 loop reads CASSVGHRGEQYF. The CDR3 nucleotides are TGTGCCAGCAGCGTGGGGCACCGCGGCGAGCAGTACTTC.

The V call is TRBV11-2, the J call TRBJ1-6; D not resolved. V lost 0 bases and J lost 11, with 14 bases in between. The CDR3 is 15 amino acids. The germline CDR1 and CDR2 sequences are SGHAT and FQNNGV. Here the CDR3 reads CASSLDHMGGPPLHF. The CDR3 DNA reads TGTGCCAGCAGCTTAGATCACATGGGCGGACCACCCCTCCACTTT. The variable domain in full, completed from reference TRBV11-2 and TRBJ1-6, reads EAGVAQSPRYKIIEKRQSVAFWCNPISGHATLYWYQQILGQGPKLLIQFQNNGVVDDSQLPKDRFSAERLKGVDSTLKIQPAKLEDSAVYLCASSLDHMGGPPLHFGNGTRLTVT.

The V gene is TRBV29-1, the J gene TRBJ2-7; 8 nucleotides align to TRBD1. The CDR3 sequence is 15 residues long. The V gene end was trimmed by 1 base and the J gene end by 0 bases; junction bases not matched to a gene: 5. Germline CDR1 SQVTM, CDR2 ANQGSEA. CDR3 protein: CSVEGGTGGSYEQYF. The CDR3 nucleotides are TGCAGCGTTGAAGGGGGGACAGGAGGCTCCTACGAGCAGTACTTC.

This clone was counted between two and nine times. This CDR3 reads CAWSPQLGELFF. The CDR3 bases are TGTGCCTGGAGTCCACAACTTGGGGAGCTGTTTTTT. V gene TRBV30 combines with J gene TRBJ2-2; D is unclear. The CDR3 is 12 amino acids. The V gene lost 2 bases and the J gene lost 8 bases, with 9 bases spanning the gap. Per the germline V gene, CDR1 is GTSNPN and CDR2 is SVGIG (reference sequence). Looking up the rest from reference TRBV30 and TRBJ2-2 gives the full variable domain: SQTIHQWPATLVQPVGSPLSLECTVEGTSNPNLYWYRQAAGRGLQLLFYSVGIGQISSEVPQNLSASRPQDRQFILSSKKLLLSDSGFYLCAWSPQLGELFFGEGSRLTVL.

The rearrangement links TRBV4-1 to TRBJ2-1; D not resolved. This CDR3 region has 15 residues. V was clipped by 0 bases and J by 4 bases, with 10 bases between them. Per germline, CDR1 MGHRA and CDR2 YSYEKL. CDR3 in amino acids: CASSQDNSRYNEQFF. The CDR3 coding sequence is TGCGCCAGCAGCCAAGATAATTCTCGGTACAATGAGCAGTTCTTC.

The V call is TRBV5-1, the J call TRBJ1-2, with TRBD1 matching 9 bases. Germline V gives CDR1 SGHRS, CDR2 YFSETQ. The CDR3 extends over 15 amino acids. V was pared by 0 bases and J by 5 bases, with 5 bases of the junction left unmatched. Written as DNA, the CDR3 is TGCGCCAGCAGCTTGGGGGACAGGGAGGTTTATGGCTACACCTTC. It specifies CASSLGDREVYGYTF.

The chain links TRBV7-9 to TRBJ1-2; no firm D call. The CDR3 is made up of 13 amino acids. Trimming shortened V by 1 base and J by 7 bases, and 10 bases separated the two germline ends. The germline V gene has CDR1 SEHNR and CDR2 FQNEAQ (reference sequence). For the CDR3, the DNA is TGTGCCAGCAGCTTAGGGAACGTAGCTGGCTACACCTTC. Amino acid sequence: CASSLGNVAGYTF. The variable domain in full, with the rest retrieved from reference TRBV7-9 and TRBJ1-2, is DTGVSQNPRHKITKRGQNVTFRCDPISEHNRLYWYRQTLGQGPEFLTYFQNEAQLEKSRLLSDRFSAERPKGSFSTLEIQRTEQGDSAMYLCASSLGNVAGYTFGSGTRLTVV.

This sequence joins TRBV10-2 and TRBJ2-7; D unclear. CDR1 and CDR2 (germline): WSHSY, SAAADI. The CDR3 extends over 16 amino acids. Trimming shortened V by 2 bases and J by 2 bases, and 16 bases separated the two germline ends. The CDR3 nucleotides are TGCGCCAGCAGTGAGCCTCGAAACTCAGGCACCTACGAGCAGTACTTC. Its protein product is CASSEPRNSGTYEQYF.

The chain is built from TRBV5-1 and TRBJ1-3, with unresolved D. V was shortened by 2 bases and J by 0 bases, with 12 bases between the two germline ends. Germline CDR1 and CDR2: SGHRS and YFSETQ. The CDR3 extends over 16 amino acids. CDR3 DNA: TGCGCCAGCAGCTTTGGTACAGCCCACTCTGGAAACACCATATATTTT. This sequence encodes CASSFGTAHSGNTIYF.